These 3 T cell receptor beta chains share one sample of origin, sequenced in a study of blood T cell repertoires in COVID-19. Measured with immunoSEQ multiplex PCR; TCRdb has only the in-frame clones, and not every one. This repertoire shows around 300,000 clones, 80% to 90% found once; its top ten account for roughly 11%. Sequencing was carried out using peripheral blood. These receptors all come from a woman in her seventies with acute or convalescent COVID-19.

This chain joins TRBV19 and TRBJ2-7, with unresolved D. The V and J ends lost 5 bases and 4 bases respectively, with 18 bases between them. Per the germline V gene, CDR1 is LNHDA and CDR2 is SQIVND (reference sequence). There are 15 residues in the CDR3. In DNA form, the CDR3 reads TGTGCCAGTAGTGCAGTGTTCACGTCCCCGTACGAGCAGTACTTC. Translation: CASSAVFTSPYEQYF.

J is TRBJ2-7 and V is TRBV5-6; maybe TRBD2 (6 bases). V was shortened by 4 bases and J by 9 bases, with 11 bases between the two germline ends. This CDR3 has 11 residues. Per germline, CDR1 SGHDT and CDR2 YYEEEE. Here the CDR3 DNA reads TGTGCCAGCAGCCGGGAGAGGCGGCAGTACTTC. This translates into CASSRERRQYF. The full variable domain, in which reference TRBV5-6 and TRBJ2-7 provide the parts outside the CDR3, is DAGVTQSPTHLIKTRGQQVTLRCSPKSGHDTVSWYQQALGQGPQFIFQYYEEEERQRGNFPDRFSGHQFPNYSSELNVNALLLGDSALYLCASSRERRQYFGPGTRLTVT.

The chain employs TRBV24-1 and TRBJ1-2; no reliable D call. This CDR3 spans 11 amino acids. CDR1 and CDR2 (germline): KGHDR, SFDVKD. V lost 9 bases, J lost 8 bases, and 12 bases lay in between. CDR3 sequence (DNA): TGTGCCACCGCGGGGTCTCGGGGCTACACCTTC. This translates into CATAGSRGYTF.